One sample yielded the 28 T cell receptor beta chains listed below, sequenced in a study of T cell responses to AZD1222 COVID-19 vaccine. Assay used: immunoSEQ multiplex PCR; TCRdb lists only in-frame clones, some missing. This sample carries 98,000 or so clones, about 86% of them seen once, and the ten largest clones take about 3.3%. The material was peripheral blood, obtained on day 0 of AZD1222 vaccination. These receptors all come from an adult in good health.

V usage is TRBV27 and J usage is TRBJ1-5, with no clear D. Trimming pared 3 bases from V and 4 bases from J, leaving 7 bases between. In germline, CDR1 is MNHEY, CDR2 SMNVEV (reference sequence). There are 13 residues in the CDR3. In DNA, the CDR3 is TGTGCCAGCAGTTTCATGGGAAATCAGCCCCAGCATTTT. This translates into CASSFMGNQPQHF.

The chain uses TRBV21-1 and TRBJ1-4. TRBV21-1 counts as a pseudogene. This CDR3 has 15 amino acids. In DNA form, the CDR3 reads TGTGCCAGCAGCAAAGCGGGGGGGCTCGATGAAAAACTGTTTTTT. It yields the protein CASSKAGGLDEKLFF.

The chain joins TRBV5-1 to TRBJ1-3; perhaps TRBD1 as D (6 bases). The V and J ends lost 4 bases and 0 bases respectively, with 14 bases between them. CDR3 length: 16 residues. Germline V gene data show CDR1 as SGHRS and CDR2 as YFSETQ. CDR3 loop: CASSLQQGSSGNTIYF. The DNA for the CDR3 is TGCGCCAGCAGCCTACAACAGGGATCCTCTGGAAACACCATATATTTT.

This chain joins TRBV13 and TRBJ1-5; perhaps TRBD1 as D (5 bases). Trimming pared 0 bases from V and 3 bases from J, leaving 15 bases between. CDR1 and CDR2 from the germline V gene are PRHDT and FYEKMQ (reference sequence). There are 17 residues in the CDR3. CDR3 amino acids: CASSLGRGHLTNQPQHF. The DNA of the CDR3 is TGTGCCAGCAGCTTAGGTCGAGGACACCTTACCAATCAGCCCCAGCATTTT. The full variable domain, with the rest looked up from reference TRBV13 and TRBJ1-5, is AAGVIQSPRHLIKEKRETATLKCYPIPRHDTVYWYQQGPGQDPQFLISFYEKMQSDKGSIPDRFSAQQFSDYHSELNMSSLELGDSALYFCASSLGRGHLTNQPQHFGDGTRLSIL.

The rearrangement uses TRBV14 and TRBJ1-3, with TRBD1 as a possible D gene (6 bases). Trimming pared 3 bases from V and 2 bases from J, leaving 17 bases between. The CDR3 has 17 amino acids. Germline V gives CDR1 SGHDN, CDR2 FVKESK. The CDR3 DNA is TGTGCCAGCAGCCAGGCAGGACAGCTGCGTCCTGGAAACACCATATATTTT. Translation gives CASSQAGQLRPGNTIYF.

The gene calls are TRBV12-3 or TRBV12-4 and TRBJ1-4; TRBD1 might be the D (6 bases). The CDR3 length is 13 residues. With 5 bases removed from V and 7 bases from J, the gap between germline ends came to 11 bases. CDR3 bases: TGTGCCAGCAGTAACGGACAGCCTGAAAAACTGTTTTTT. It codes for CASSNGQPEKLFF.

The rearrangement uses TRBV11-3 and TRBJ2-7; 8 bases fit TRBD1. The ends lost 1 base at V and 7 bases at J; junction bases unmatched: 15. Germline V gene data show CDR1 as SGHNT and CDR2 as YENEEA. The CDR3 runs to 17 residues. CDR3 DNA sequence: TGTGCCAGCAGCTTAGTTACCCGGGACAGGCGAACGGTTGAGCAGTACTTC. This encodes CASSLVTRDRRTVEQYF.

This rearrangement joins TRBV2 to TRBJ2-7, with TRBD1 matching over 11 bases. CDR1 and CDR2 (germline): SNHLY, FYNNEI. The CDR3 contains 14 residues. The junction had 3 bases not matched to a gene; V was cut back by 5 bases and J by 3 bases. As DNA, the CDR3 is TGTGCCAGCAGTACGGGACAGGGGGTCTACGAGCAGTACTTC. Its protein is CASSTGQGVYEQYF. Full variable domain (remainder filled in from reference TRBV2 and TRBJ2-7): EPEVTQTPSHQVTQMGQEVILRCVPISNHLYFYWYRQILGQKVEFLVSFYNNEISEKSEIFDDQFSVERPDGSNFTLKIRSTKLEDSAMYFCASSTGQGVYEQYFGPGTRLTVT.

The chain couples TRBV6-5 to TRBJ1-2; possibly TRBD1 for D (6 bases). This CDR3 is built from 15 residues. The V end was cut by 6 bases, the J end by 2 bases, with 16 bases between. Per the germline V gene, CDR1 is MNHEY and CDR2 is SVGAGI. This CDR3 reads CASSRRTAQNYGYTF. As DNA, the CDR3 is TGTGCCAGCAGCCGACGGACAGCTCAAAACTATGGCTACACCTTC.

This clone came up a few times. The chain links TRBV5-5 to TRBJ1-3; no clear D gene. This CDR3 is 15 amino acids long. From germline, CDR1 is SGHKS and CDR2 YYEKEE (reference sequence). V lost 3 bases and J lost 0, with 10 bases in between. The CDR3 DNA is TGTGCCAGCAGCTGGACCGACTCCTCTGGAAACACCATATATTTT. Translating gives CASSWTDSSGNTIYF.

This clone occurred once. The chain couples TRBV9 to TRBJ1-2; 12 nucleotides align to TRBD1. The CDR3 has 15 residues. The germline CDR1 and CDR2 sequences are SGDLS and YYNGEE. Germline trimming cut 3 bases from V and 6 bases from J; bases unmatched to any gene: 6. CDR3 sequence reads: CASSDRDRGRNGYTF. CDR3 in DNA: TGTGCCAGCAGCGACCGGGACAGGGGGCGTAATGGCTACACCTTC.

The rearrangement links TRBV7-9 to TRBJ2-7; D remains ambiguous. V gave up 3 bases and J gave up 4 bases, with 13 bases separating them. Germline V gives CDR1 SEHNR, CDR2 FQNEAQ (reference sequence). There are 14 residues in the CDR3. The CDR3 region is CASSLEPMGYEQYF. CDR3 bases: TGTGCCAGCAGCTTGGAACCCATGGGTTACGAGCAGTACTTC.

This chain connects TRBV30 to TRBJ1-4, with TRBD1 matching 8 bases. Germline-derived CDR1 and CDR2 are GTSNPN and SVGIG (reference sequence). With V trimmed by 5 bases and J by 8 bases, 10 bases remained unmatched. There are 14 residues in the CDR3. The chain's CDR3 is CAWRRQGAGEKLFF. The CDR3 DNA reads as TGTGCCTGGCGTCGTCAGGGGGCGGGAGAAAAACTGTTTTTT.

This chain uses TRBV11-3 with TRBJ2-3, with D hard to call. Trimming removed 2 bases from V and 6 bases from J, with 3 bases in between. CDR1 and CDR2 from the germline V gene are SGHNT and YENEEA. The CDR3 loop spans 11 amino acids. The CDR3 DNA reads as TGTGCCAGCAGCTTATCCGATACGCAGTATTTT. This encodes CASSLSDTQYF.

The V call is TRBV3-1 (or the pseudogene TRBV3-2), the J call TRBJ2-7; D uncertain. V lost 1 base, J lost 5 bases, and 3 bases lay in between. The CDR3 extends over 11 amino acids. Germline V gene sequence: CDR1 LGHDT, CDR2 YNNKEL (reference sequence). The CDR3 nucleotides read TGTGCCAGCAGCCAAGGTAACGAGCAGTACTTC. This encodes CASSQGNEQYF.

The V call is TRBV29-1, the J call TRBJ2-1; D possibly corresponds to TRBD2 (6 bases). The length of the CDR3 is 15 residues. Germline V CDR1 and CDR2: SQVTM, ANQGSEA. Trimming removed 5 bases from V and 10 bases from J, with 24 bases in between. CDR3 protein: CSVSLSLIRREEQFF. The CDR3 bases are TGCAGCGTTTCCCTTTCGTTGATTAGGCGGGAAGAGCAGTTCTTC.

The chain employs TRBV11-3 and TRBJ1-3; TRBD1 agrees at 7 bases. The V gene's germline CDR1 is SGHNT and CDR2 YENEEA. The CDR3 spans 15 residues. Trimming took 4 bases from V and 2 from J; bases not matched to a gene: 5. The CDR3 here is CASSSGGIAGNTIYF. In DNA form, the CDR3 reads TGTGCCAGCAGCTCAGGGGGGATCGCTGGAAACACCATATATTTT.

V is TRBV6-5 and J is TRBJ2-5; the D is unclear. Germline V gene data show CDR1 as MNHEY and CDR2 as SVGAGI. The CDR3 covers 15 residues. Trimming left V 7 bases short and J 0 bases short, with 15 bases between. CDR3 nucleotides: TGTGCCAGCACTCCCGACGGAAGGTACCAAGAGACCCAGTACTTC. Residues: CASTPDGRYQETQYF.

This clone was counted once. The genes are TRBV12-3 or TRBV12-4 and TRBJ1-2; D gene ambiguous. Trimming took off 7 bases at V and 5 bases at J, with 14 bases between the two ends. There are 13 residues in the CDR3. In DNA, the CDR3 is TGTGCCAGCACAGCCGGGCCCCAATATGGCTACACCTTC. Protein sequence: CASTAGPQYGYTF.

This clone was seen once. The genes are TRBV6-6 and TRBJ1-5; the match to TRBD1 covers 8 bases. The germline V gene has CDR1 MNHNY and CDR2 SVGAGI (reference sequence). There are 16 residues in the CDR3. V gave up 6 bases and J gave up 3 bases; unmatched junction bases: 10. The CDR3 nucleotides are TGTGCCAGCAGACTAACTACAGGGGGGATCAATCAGCCCCAGCATTTT. Its translation: CASRLTTGGINQPQHF.

This clone was detected a few times. This sequence joins TRBV20-1 and TRBJ1-1; D is unclear. The CDR3 length is 12 residues. Germline CDR1 and CDR2: DFQATT and SNEGSKA (reference sequence). V lost 3 bases and J lost 1, with 6 bases in between. The CDR3 sequence: CSASRGNTEAFF. CDR3 nucleotides: TGCAGTGCTAGTCGTGGGAACACTGAAGCTTTCTTT.

The chain has TRBV28 and TRBJ1-4; D is undetermined. Germline CDR1 and CDR2: MDHEN and SYDVKM. Trimming left V 6 bases short and J 5 bases short, with 10 bases between. The CDR3 runs to 13 residues. This CDR3 is CASRDGVNEKLFF. DNA of the CDR3: TGTGCCAGCAGGGACGGAGTAAATGAAAAACTGTTTTTT.

Comments on this clone: The same CDR3 also results from other DNA sequences found in this sample. The rearrangement links TRBV30 to TRBJ1-3; D gene uncertain. CDR1 is GTSNPN and CDR2 is SVGIG in the germline V gene (reference sequence). The CDR3 is 12 amino acids. The V end lost 5 bases, the J end lost 1 base, and 6 bases lay between the germline ends. Written as DNA, the CDR3 is TGTGCCTGGCGGGAGTCTGGAAACACCATATATTTT. Translated: CAWRESGNTIYF.

This chain uses TRBV28 with TRBJ1-4; perhaps TRBD1 as D (5 bases). V lost 2 bases to trimming and J lost 4 bases, with 8 bases between them. CDR3 size: 14 residues. The germline V gene encodes CDR1 MDHEN and CDR2 SYDVKM. CDR3 loop: CASSLDSRNEKLFF. CDR3 coding DNA: TGTGCCAGCAGTTTAGACAGCCGTAATGAAAAACTGTTTTTT.

The chain has TRBV5-4 and TRBJ1-5; D possibly corresponds to TRBD1 (5 bases). With 0 bases removed from V and 4 bases from J, the gap between germline ends came to 8 bases. Germline CDR1 is SGHNT and CDR2 is YYREEE (reference sequence). The CDR3 totals 14 residues. DNA of the CDR3: TGTGCCAGCAGCTTGGGAGGGGCTAATCAGCCCCAGCATTTT. Its translation is CASSLGGANQPQHF.

This chain uses TRBV18 with TRBJ1-1; D remains ambiguous. V was trimmed by 5 bases and J by 5 bases, leaving 15 bases between them. CDR3 size: 14 residues. Germline-derived CDR1 and CDR2 are KGHSH and LQKENI. The CDR3 reads CASSSPGGKTEAFF. The CDR3, as DNA: TGTGCCAGCTCATCTCCGGGAGGGAAGACTGAAGCTTTCTTT.

This chain joins TRBV4-2 and TRBJ1-5, with 8 bases identical to TRBD1. CDR1 and CDR2 from the germline V gene are LGHNA and YNFKEQ. The V and J ends lost 0 bases and 5 bases, in that order; junction bases with no gene match: 15. This CDR3 spans 19 amino acids. The CDR3, as DNA: TGTGCCAGCAGCCAAGATTTGGGGGCGGGACAGGCGATCTATCAGCCCCAGCATTTT. This translates into CASSQDLGAGQAIYQPQHF.

This clone was observed a few times. The chain links TRBV10-3 to TRBJ2-5; perhaps D is TRBD1 or TRBD2 (5 bases each). Germline assignment: CDR1 ENHRY and CDR2 SYGVKD. The ends were cut back, 3 bases at V and 5 bases at J, with 19 bases in the middle. The CDR3 sequence is 16 residues long. The chain's CDR3 is CAISDSGTGKGETQYF. The DNA for the CDR3 is TGTGCCATCAGTGACAGTGGGACGGGGAAGGGTGAGACCCAGTACTTC.